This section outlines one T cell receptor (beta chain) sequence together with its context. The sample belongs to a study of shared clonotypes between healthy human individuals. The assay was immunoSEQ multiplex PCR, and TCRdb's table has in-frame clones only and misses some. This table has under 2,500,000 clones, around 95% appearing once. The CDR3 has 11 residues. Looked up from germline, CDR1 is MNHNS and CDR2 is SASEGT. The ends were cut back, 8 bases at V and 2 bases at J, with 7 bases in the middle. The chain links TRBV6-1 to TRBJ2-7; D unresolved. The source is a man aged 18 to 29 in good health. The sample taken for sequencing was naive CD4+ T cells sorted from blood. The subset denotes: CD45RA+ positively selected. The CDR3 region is CASYHPYEQYF. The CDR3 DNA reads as TGTGCCAGCTACCACCCCTACGAGCAGTACTTC.